This entry features one TCR beta chain sequence. Its specific antigen is unknown. No much larger clone exists at a distance of one base, and base qualities are not known. The data were obtained in a study of cytomegalovirus exposure and HLA in healthy donors (dated by TCRdb to about 2017). Concerning the study at large: According to an earlier analysis of 450 to 650 of the donors, roughly 180 million T cells yielded over 100 million unique TCR beta sequences and approximately 280 Gb of sequence data. Around 300 gigabases of sequencing data and approximately 80 million unique TCR sequences were included in an early release covering under 650 HLA-typed donors. Of the approximately 400 genotyped donors, roughly 80% fell in the genetic ancestry cluster associated with self-reported Caucasian donors. The study was designed to test whether signatures of past pathogen exposure could be identified by cataloging public T cell receptors. The T cell repertoires of under 750 subjects were profiled by immunosequencing and related to cytomegalovirus serostatus. Along with the approximately 700-subject first cohort, a separate validation cohort of around 110 different subjects was used. To predict cytomegalovirus infection status, the study combined high-throughput TCR immunosequencing, statistical association of individual TCRs with disease status, and machine learning. A later analysis re-analyzed previously published TCR beta repertoires from 660 or so donors and added high-resolution HLA genotyping to study TCR occurrence patterns. The later analysis used no new phenotypic data to find candidate immune exposures, relying instead on TCR beta sequences and their occurrence across donors. An earlier analysis of 587 of the donors applied high-throughput TCR beta sequencing to assess whether each TCR beta V gene segment acted as functional or pseudogenic. Donor age, sex, ethnicity and CMV serostatus were compiled alongside the repertoire data. Genome-wide SNP genotypes for about 55% of the 666 donors were used in a later genetic analysis, which treated that subset as a discovery cohort. Every discovery cohort repertoire had been produced on one sequencing platform. HLA typing covered class I and class II loci at four-digit resolution. Typing coverage differed by locus: A, B, C, DRB1 and DQB1 were typed in roughly 629-640 donors, DQA1 in 522, DPA1 in 600 to 610, and DPB1 in 450 to 490. Roughly 5 DR-DQ haplotypes were treated as single units for association and clustering because of strong linkage in the cohort. Across 398 genotyped donors of the cohort, an average of approximately 240,000 unique TCR beta nucleotide sequences per donor were sequenced, and approximately 17% of those sequences were non-productive.

The cohort consisted of more than 650 healthy bone marrow donors. Cohort members were all nominally healthy when sampled, although unrecorded immune exposures were likely present. The donor tested CMV seropositive and was one of the 289 seropositive cohort members. Every donor gave a peripheral blood sample, and the peripheral blood mononuclear cells from that sample were used for TCR beta sequencing. The Qiagen DNeasy Blood Extraction Kit was used to extract genomic DNA from the blood cell samples. Library creation used the immunoSEQ multiplex PCR assay. The multiplex PCR relied on a mix of 60 forward primers for TCR Vbeta segments and 13 reverse primers for TCR Jbeta segments. The CDR3 region of rearranged TCR beta genes was amplified from genomic DNA by a multiplex PCR assay. The amplified TCR beta libraries were sequenced on the Illumina HiSeq System as 87-base-pair reads. Per the original workflow: Across the 670 or so repertoires, a later analysis counted 80 million or so unique TCR beta chains, some 11 million of which were shared by at least two donors. Raw reads were error-corrected and collapsed into unique sequences with a nearest-neighbor algorithm that merged closely related sequences to remove PCR and sequencing errors. V, D and J gene segments were assigned by aligning CDR3 sequences to IMGT reference sequences. Each retained sequence needed at least a six-nucleotide match to both a V gene segment and a J gene segment. Rearrangements were called productive when the CDR3 lacked stop codons and stayed in frame with V and J; all others were non-productive. Following IMGT convention, CDR3 was defined as the stretch from the second conserved V-encoded cysteine to the conserved J-encoded phenylalanine. Sequences without an unambiguous match to a single V gene segment were excluded from the earlier analysis of a few hundred of the donors. An earlier analysis of over 450 of the donors classified V segments as functional when productive rearrangements were above 56.7% and as segregating when the standard deviation between donors was above 5%. To diagnose cytomegalovirus status from the catalog of TCR beta chain sequences, a statistical classification framework was built. In a later analysis, V and J genes were assigned by comparing TCR nucleotide sequences against IMGT/GENE-DB human TR gene sequences. A later analysis assigned CDR3 sequences and most-parsimonious VDJ recombination scenarios with the TCRdist pipeline. In a later analysis, each TCR beta chain was defined by its CDR3 amino acid sequence together with its V-gene family, and reads without a unique V-gene family were excluded. A later analysis removed 592 highly shared, low-generation-probability nucleotide sequences to deal with suspected cross-contamination and a sequencing artifact. A later analysis calculated a clonal expansion index for each public chain from normalized within-repertoire ranks of inferred template counts. A later analysis computed generation probabilities with a VDJ recombination model fitted to out-of-frame rearrangements, and checked the results against IGoR. A later analysis scored TCR-TCR, TCR-HLA and TCR-CMV co-occurrence with hypergeometric tests, applying a repertoire-size bias correction to TCR pairs. False discovery rates were estimated in a later analysis by permuting HLA or CMV assignments 20 times. In a later analysis, co-occurring TCRs were grouped with DBSCAN, and TCRdist sequence similarity was added when clustering was performed within HLA-allele-positive subsets. For co-occurrence clustering, repertoires with fewer than 30,000 or more than 120,000 public chains were excluded, along with about five repertoires with anomalous nucleotide sharing. This immuneACCESS table, as held by TCRdb, lists in-frame sequences with V and J called but not all clones. Of the missing ones, under half trace to an unresolved V gene in checked studies; the others have no known cause. V, J and clone size are taken as reported in that table, and D and trimming were inferred from the DNA itself. This sample has 90,000 to 100,000 clones in its table, and 60% to 80% of those were observed once. Around 20% of the sample comes from the top ten.

The research as a whole found: An association between a missense DCLRE1C variant and V-gene and J-gene trimming of TCR beta chains was found in a later genetic analysis and replicated in an independent cohort. In a later analysis, TCR association rates were found to vary across HLA loci, with the most associated TCRs seen for DRB1 alleles and the fewest for HLA-C alleles. A further reported finding was that TCR beta sequences accurately predicted the HLA-A and HLA-B alleles for most subjects in the first cohort. Sequencing depth was assumed to be roughly uniform across donors in the presence/absence analyses, though that assumption may not hold. In an earlier analysis of more than 500 of the donors, most TCR beta V segments appeared in productive rearrangements about 90% or about 30% of the time, broadly matching IMGT annotations. A group of highly shared sequence variants was considered likely to be a technical artifact of the sequencing pipeline. Across donors, most TCR sequences were observed very rarely, whereas some public TCRs were present in many individuals. In a later genetic analysis, fewer N-insertions in productive TCRs were reported among donors in an Asian-associated ancestry cluster than the approximately 710-donor mean. In a later analysis, several top co-occurrence clusters were reported to appear linked to parvovirus B19, influenza, CMV and Epstein-Barr virus. The classifier was reported to diagnose cytomegalovirus status with high specificity and sensitivity in both the original cohort and the validation cohort. In the study, 150 to 200 TCR beta chains were listed as associated with cytomegalovirus. Linkage disequilibrium might explain the correlated functional status among segregating V segments, but an unknown experimental factor could not be ruled out. For the cohort, immune exposure information was limited to CMV serostatus. In vitro tests confirmed that a few of the cytomegalovirus-associated TCR beta chains recognize cytomegalovirus antigens. In a later analysis, 16,951 TCR beta sequences were associated with specific HLA alleles at a false discovery rate of 0.05. In this cohort, only TCR beta chains were sequenced, and detectable features were limited by the absence of alpha or paired-chain data. Roughly 15 rarely observed V segments, including chromosome 9 orphons, were excluded from the earlier analysis of 550 to 700 of the donors because counts were too low. When HLA alleles, especially DR and DQ, strongly co-occurred, TCR associations were difficult to assign to individual alleles. A later analysis found that most CMV-associated TCR beta chains appeared HLA-restricted, with HLA associations seemingly driven largely by CMV exposure. Because HLA typing was unavailable for some donors at each locus, only the typed subset was used in association tests. It was suggested by the authors that the approach could potentially be generalized to other disease states and immunological phenotypes. Compared with equally common non-associated chains, HLA-associated TCR beta chains in a later analysis were more clonally expanded and had lower generation probabilities. Because the 87-base-pair reads could not distinguish some IMGT-functional V segments, including TRBV6-2 and TRBV6-3, those segments were excluded.

From its cysteine to its phenylalanine, the CDR3 spans 12 amino acids. The read is trimmed to its CDR3 DNA, 36 bases read in frame from base 1. CDR1 and CDR2, looked up from the germline V gene, are ENHRY and SYGVKD. V is reduced by 6 bases and J by 1 base, leaving a spacing of 7 bases between them. This clonotype was sampled from a woman aged 55-70 years in good health and CMV-seropositive. Sequencing input: PBMCs. The rearranged chain carries TRBV10-3 and TRBJ2-7; TRBD2 is perhaps the D gene, given 5 matching bases. For the CDR3, the sequence is CAIRRESYEQYF. DNA sequence: TGTGCCATCAGGAGGGAATCCTACGAGCAGTACTTC.